These 8 T cell receptor beta chains share one sample of origin, sequenced in a study of technical replicates of blood from several donors. Clones were read by immunoSEQ multiplex PCR, and TCRdb kept only the in-frame ones, dropping some. Of around 80,000 clones detected, 95% to 98% appear once; the ten largest clones hold approximately 0.15%. The sample was T cells isolated from PBMCs. These receptors were taken from a human donor in good health.

This chain uses TRBV4-1 with TRBJ1-5, with a weak D call TRBD1 (5 bases). Germline CDR1 MGHRA, CDR2 YSYEKL. Trimming cost V 0 bases and J 1 base, with 7 bases left between them. This CDR3 has 15 amino acids. The CDR3, as DNA: TGCGCCAGCAGCCAAGATCAGGGCAGCAATCAGCCCCAGCATTTT. This sequence encodes CASSQDQGSNQPQHF.

The chain links TRBV5-1 to TRBJ2-5, with 7 bases fitting TRBD1. This CDR3 is built from 18 residues. Germline trimming cut 3 bases from V and 0 bases from J; bases unmatched to any gene: 14. Germline V gives CDR1 SGHRS, CDR2 YFSETQ. This CDR3 reads CASSSTTGLLWYQETQYF. The CDR3 DNA reads as TGCGCCAGCAGCTCCACGACAGGGCTACTGTGGTACCAAGAGACCCAGTACTTC.

This rearrangement joins TRBV5-4 to TRBJ2-1, with TRBD2 identical over 8 bases. Germline lookup yields CDR1 SGHNT and CDR2 YYREEE (reference sequence). V lost 7 bases, J lost 4 bases, and 7 bases stayed unmatched. This CDR3 region has 14 residues. The CDR3 loop is CASEDREGYNEQFF. In nucleotides, the CDR3 is TGTGCCAGCGAGGACCGGGAGGGATACAATGAGCAGTTCTTC.

The chain couples TRBV11-3 to TRBJ2-7; possibly TRBD2 for D (6 bases). The CDR3 totals 17 residues. The V end was cut by 0 bases, the J end by 2 bases, with 17 bases between. Germline V gene sequence: CDR1 SGHNT, CDR2 YENEEA. CDR3 DNA: TGTGCCAGCAGCTTAGAGGGGTGGACGGAGGGACCCTACGAGCAGTACTTC. Protein: CASSLEGWTEGPYEQYF.

In the case of this clone: Compared with germline, one end of the junction differs, possibly owing to a read error. This sequence joins TRBV7-7 and TRBJ2-7; the match to TRBD1 covers 8 bases. Germline CDR1 SSHAT, CDR2 FNYEAQ (reference sequence). The CDR3 contains 19 residues. CDR3 sequence reads: CASSDTRDRTHLNEGEQYF. The CDR3 DNA follows: TGTGCTAGCAGTGACACCCGGGACAGGACCCATCTCAACGAGGGGGAGCAGTACTTC.

The chain joins TRBV11-3 to TRBJ1-1; D not certain. CDR3 size: 15 residues. V was clipped by 0 bases and J by 1 base, with 9 bases between them. Germline V lookup: CDR1 SGHNT, CDR2 YENEEA. DNA of the CDR3: TGTGCCAGCAGCTTAGATCCCAGCGCGAACACTGAAGCTTTCTTT. As protein: CASSLDPSANTEAFF.

The gene calls are TRBV28 and TRBJ2-1; no clear D. CDR3 length: 15 amino acids. V lost 5 bases and J lost 2, with 13 bases in between. Germline CDR1 is MDHEN and CDR2 is SYDVKM. The CDR3 DNA reads TGTGCCAGCAGTCCCCACGCGGCGGCCTACAATGAGCAGTTCTTC. This codes for CASSPHAAAYNEQFF.

The CDR3 loop is CASTRDRAQETQYF. The CDR3 DNA reads TGTGCCAGCACCCGGGACAGGGCACAAGAGACCCAGTACTTC. This chain joins TRBV2 and TRBJ2-5; 9 bases are shared with TRBD1. This CDR3 has 14 amino acids. CDR1 is SNHLY and CDR2 is FYNNEI in the germline V gene. Trimming removed 7 bases from V and 2 bases from J; junction bases left unmatched: 5.